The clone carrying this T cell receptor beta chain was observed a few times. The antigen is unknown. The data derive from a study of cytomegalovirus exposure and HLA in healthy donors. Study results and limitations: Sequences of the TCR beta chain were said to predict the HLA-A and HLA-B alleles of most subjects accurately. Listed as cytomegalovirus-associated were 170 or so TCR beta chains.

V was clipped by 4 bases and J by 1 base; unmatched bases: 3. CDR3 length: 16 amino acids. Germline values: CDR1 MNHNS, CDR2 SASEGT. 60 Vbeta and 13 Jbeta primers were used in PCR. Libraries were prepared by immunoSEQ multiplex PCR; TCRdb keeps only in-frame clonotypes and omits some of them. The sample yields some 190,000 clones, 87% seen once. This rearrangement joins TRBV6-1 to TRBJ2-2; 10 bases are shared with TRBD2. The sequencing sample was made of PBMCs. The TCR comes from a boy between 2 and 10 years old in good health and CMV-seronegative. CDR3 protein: CASSARTSGNTGELFF. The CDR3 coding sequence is TGTGCCAGCAGTGCCCGGACTAGCGGGAACACCGGGGAGCTGTTTTTT.